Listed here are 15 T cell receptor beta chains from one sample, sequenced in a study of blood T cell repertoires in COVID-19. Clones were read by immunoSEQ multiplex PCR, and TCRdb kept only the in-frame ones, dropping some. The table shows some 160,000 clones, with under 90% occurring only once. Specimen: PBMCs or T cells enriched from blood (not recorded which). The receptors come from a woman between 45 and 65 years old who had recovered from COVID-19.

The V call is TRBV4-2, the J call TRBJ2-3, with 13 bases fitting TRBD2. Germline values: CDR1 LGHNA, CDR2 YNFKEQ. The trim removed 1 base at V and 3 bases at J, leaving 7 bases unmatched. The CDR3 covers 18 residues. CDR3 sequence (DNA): TGTGCCAGCAGCCAAGGACTAGCGGGAGGCCCTAGTACAGATACGCAGTATTTT. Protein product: CASSQGLAGGPSTDTQYF.

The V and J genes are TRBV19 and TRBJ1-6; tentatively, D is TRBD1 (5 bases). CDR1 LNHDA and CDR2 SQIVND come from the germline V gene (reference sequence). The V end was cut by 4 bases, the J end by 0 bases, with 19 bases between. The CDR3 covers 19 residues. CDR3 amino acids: CASSSRLGLYSSYNSPLHF. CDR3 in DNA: TGTGCCAGTAGTAGCAGACTGGGACTTTATAGCTCCTATAATTCACCCCTCCACTTT.

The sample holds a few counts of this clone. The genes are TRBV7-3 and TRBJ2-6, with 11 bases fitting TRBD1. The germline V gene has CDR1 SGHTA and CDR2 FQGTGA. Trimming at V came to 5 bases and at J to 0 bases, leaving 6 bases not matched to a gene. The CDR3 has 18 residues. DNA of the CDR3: TGTGCCAGCAGCAAACGGGACAGGGGGTCCTCTGGGGCCAACGTCCTGACTTTC. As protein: CASSKRDRGSSGANVLTF.

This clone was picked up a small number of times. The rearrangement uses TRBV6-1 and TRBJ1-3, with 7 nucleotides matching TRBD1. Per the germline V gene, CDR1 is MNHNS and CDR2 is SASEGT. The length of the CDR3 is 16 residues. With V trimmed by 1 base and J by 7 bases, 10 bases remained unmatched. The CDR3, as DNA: TGTGCCAGCAGTGAAGAGGGACAGTTGATAGTCAACACCATATATTTT. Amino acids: CASSEEGQLIVNTIYF.

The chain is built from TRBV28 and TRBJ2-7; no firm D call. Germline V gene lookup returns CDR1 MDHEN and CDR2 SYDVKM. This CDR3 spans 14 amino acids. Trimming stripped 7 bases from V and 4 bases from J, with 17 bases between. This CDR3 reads CASTKPAGAYEQYF. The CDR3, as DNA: TGTGCCAGCACCAAGCCCGCCGGAGCATACGAGCAGTACTTC. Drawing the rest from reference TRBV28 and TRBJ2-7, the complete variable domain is DVKVTQSSRYLVKRTGEKVFLECVQDMDHENMFWYRQDPGLGLRLIYFSYDVKMKEKGDIPEGYSVSREKKERFSLILESASTNQTSMYLCASTKPAGAYEQYFGPGTRLTVT.

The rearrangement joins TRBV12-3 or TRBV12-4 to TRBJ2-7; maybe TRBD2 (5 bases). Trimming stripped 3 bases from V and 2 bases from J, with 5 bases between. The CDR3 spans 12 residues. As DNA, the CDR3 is TGTGCCAGCAGTTTGGGAGCCTACGAGCAGTACTTC. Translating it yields CASSLGAYEQYF.

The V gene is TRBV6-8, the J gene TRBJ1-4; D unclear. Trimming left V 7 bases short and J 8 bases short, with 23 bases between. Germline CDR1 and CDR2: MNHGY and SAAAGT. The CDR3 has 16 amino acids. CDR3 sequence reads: CASTPTVAGRGEKLFF. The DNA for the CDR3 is TGTGCCAGCACTCCGACGGTGGCGGGGAGAGGAGAAAAACTGTTTTTT.

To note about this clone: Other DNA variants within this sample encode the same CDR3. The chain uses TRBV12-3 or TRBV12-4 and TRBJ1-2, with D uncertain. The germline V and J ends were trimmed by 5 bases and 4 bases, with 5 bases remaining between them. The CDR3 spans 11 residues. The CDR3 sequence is CASSSGYGYTF. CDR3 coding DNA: TGTGCCAGCAGTAGCGGCTATGGCTACACCTTC.

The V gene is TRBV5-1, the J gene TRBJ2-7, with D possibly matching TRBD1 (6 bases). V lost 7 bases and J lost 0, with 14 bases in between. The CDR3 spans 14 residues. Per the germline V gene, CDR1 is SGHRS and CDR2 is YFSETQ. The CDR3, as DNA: TGCGCCAGCGCCTGGACAGTGAGCTCCTACGAGCAGTACTTC. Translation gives CASAWTVSSYEQYF.

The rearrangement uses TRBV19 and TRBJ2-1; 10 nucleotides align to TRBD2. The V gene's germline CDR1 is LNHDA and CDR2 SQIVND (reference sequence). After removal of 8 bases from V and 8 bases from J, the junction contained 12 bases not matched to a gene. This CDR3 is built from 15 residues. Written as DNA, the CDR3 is TGTGCCAGTGCCCAGGCTAGCGGGAGAGGTCATGAGCAGTTCTTC. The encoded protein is CASAQASGRGHEQFF.

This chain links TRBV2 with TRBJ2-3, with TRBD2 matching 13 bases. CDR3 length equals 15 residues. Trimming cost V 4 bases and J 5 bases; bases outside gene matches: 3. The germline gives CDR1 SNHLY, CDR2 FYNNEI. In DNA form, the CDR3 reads TGTGCCAGCAGTGGACTAGCGGGAGGAAGAGATACGCAGTATTTT. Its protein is CASSGLAGGRDTQYF. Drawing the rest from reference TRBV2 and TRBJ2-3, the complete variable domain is EPEVTQTPSHQVTQMGQEVILRCVPISNHLYFYWYRQILGQKVEFLVSFYNNEISEKSEIFDDQFSVERPDGSNFTLKIRSTKLEDSAMYFCASSGLAGGRDTQYFGPGTRLTVL.

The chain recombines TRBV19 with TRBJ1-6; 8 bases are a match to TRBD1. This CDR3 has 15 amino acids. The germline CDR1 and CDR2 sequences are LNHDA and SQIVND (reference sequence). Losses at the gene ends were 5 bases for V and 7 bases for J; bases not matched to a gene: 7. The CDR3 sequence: CASSSVQGANSPLHF. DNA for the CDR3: TGTGCCAGTAGTTCCGTCCAGGGGGCGAATTCACCCCTCCACTTT. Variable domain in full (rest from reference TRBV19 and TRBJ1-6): DGGITQSPKYLFRKEGQNVTLSCEQNLNHDAMYWYRQDPGQGLRLIYYSQIVNDFQKGDIAEGYSVSREKKESFPLTVTSAQKNPTAFYLCASSSVQGANSPLHFGNGTRLTVT.

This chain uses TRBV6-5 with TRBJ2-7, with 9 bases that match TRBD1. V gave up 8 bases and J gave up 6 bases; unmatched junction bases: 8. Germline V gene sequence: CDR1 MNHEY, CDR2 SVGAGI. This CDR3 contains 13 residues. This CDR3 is CASRDRDPGEQYF. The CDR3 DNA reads TGTGCCAGCCGGGACAGGGATCCCGGCGAGCAGTACTTC.

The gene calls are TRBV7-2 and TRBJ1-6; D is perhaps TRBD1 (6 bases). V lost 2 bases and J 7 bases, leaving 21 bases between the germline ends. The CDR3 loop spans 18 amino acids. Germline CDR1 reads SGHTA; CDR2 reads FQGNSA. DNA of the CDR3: TGTGCCAGCAGCTTAACCCGGGCGGGGGGGCTTTGGAATTCACCCCTCCACTTT. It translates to CASSLTRAGGLWNSPLHF.

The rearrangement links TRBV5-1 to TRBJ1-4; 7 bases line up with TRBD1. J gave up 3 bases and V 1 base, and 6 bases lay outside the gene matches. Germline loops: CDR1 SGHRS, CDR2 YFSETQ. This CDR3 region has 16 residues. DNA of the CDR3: TGCGCCAGCAGCTTGTCCCCAGGGGGAGCTAATGAAAAACTGTTTTTT. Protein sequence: CASSLSPGGANEKLFF.